Below, one TCR beta chain is given with its context. The germline gives CDR1 SGHTA, CDR2 FQGTGA. CDR3 length equals 14 residues. Deletions cut 5 bases from V and 1 base from J, with 10 bases between. This specimen belongs to a study of siplizumab effects on memory and regulatory T cells. Profiled with immunoSEQ multiplex PCR; TCRdb holds only in-frame clones, not every one. Seen here are tens of thousands of clones, around 93% observed once, and the top ten hold approximately 5.3%. Sequencing was done on a sample of CD8+ T cells sorted from blood. The chain is built from TRBV7-3 and TRBJ2-3, with D possibly matching TRBD2 (6 bases). The sequence was collected from a human donor in good health. DNA for the CDR3: TGTGCCAGCAGCCCGGGACTCGGCACAGATACGCAGTATTTT. Protein product: CASSPGLGTDTQYF.